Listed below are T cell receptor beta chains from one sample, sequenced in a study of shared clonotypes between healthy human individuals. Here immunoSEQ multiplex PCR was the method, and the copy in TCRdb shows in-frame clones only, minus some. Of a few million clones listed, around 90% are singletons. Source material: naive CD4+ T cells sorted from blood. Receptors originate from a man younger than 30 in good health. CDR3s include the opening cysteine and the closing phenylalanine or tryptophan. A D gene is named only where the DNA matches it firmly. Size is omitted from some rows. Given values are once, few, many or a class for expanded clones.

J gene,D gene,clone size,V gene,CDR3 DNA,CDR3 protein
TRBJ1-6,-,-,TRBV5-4,TGTGCCAGCAGCTCCCGGGACACCAATTCACCCCTCCACTTT,CASSSRDTNSPLHF
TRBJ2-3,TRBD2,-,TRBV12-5,TGTGCTAGTGGCCTGACTAGCGGCACAGATACGCAGTATTTT,CASGLTSGTDTQYF
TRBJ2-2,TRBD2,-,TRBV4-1,TGCGCCAGCAACCAGAGACCCAGCGGGGGATCGAACACCGGGGAGCTGTTTTTT,CASNQRPSGGSNTGELFF
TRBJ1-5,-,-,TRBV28,TGTGCCAGCAGTCCGTCGGTTGGTCAGCCCCAGCATTTT,CASSPSVGQPQHF
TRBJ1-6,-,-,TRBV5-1,TGCGCCAGCAGCTTGCAGGGGAGTAATTCACCCCTCCACTTT,CASSLQGSNSPLHF
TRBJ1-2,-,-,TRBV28,TGTGCCAGCACTGGGGCAGGGTCAGGCTATGGCTACACCTTC,CASTGAGSGYGYTF
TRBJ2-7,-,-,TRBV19,TGTGCCAGTAGTATAGGGGACGGCTCCTACGAGCAGTACTTC,CASSIGDGSYEQYF
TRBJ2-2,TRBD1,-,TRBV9,TGTGCCAGCAGCGTAGGACAGGGCGTTCCCGGGGAGCTGTTTTTT,CASSVGQGVPGELFF
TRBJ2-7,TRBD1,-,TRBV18,TGTGCCAGCTCACCAGGGGACAGGGCGCAGTACTTC,CASSPGDRAQYF
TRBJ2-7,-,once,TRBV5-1,TGCGCCAGCAGCTTGGGGGGGCTAGTCTACGAGCAGTACTTC,CASSLGGLVYEQYF
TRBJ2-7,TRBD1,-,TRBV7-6,TGTGCCAGCAGCGCGGACAGGGGTGGCGAGCAGTACTTC,CASSADRGGEQYF
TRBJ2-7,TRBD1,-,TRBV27,TGTGCCAGCAGTTTAACCGGCCTACAGGGGCAGCAGTACTTC,CASSLTGLQGQQYF
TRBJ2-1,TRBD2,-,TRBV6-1,TGTGCCAGCAGTAGGGGAGGGACTAGCTATGAGCAGTTCTTC,CASSRGGTSYEQFF
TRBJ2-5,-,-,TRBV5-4,TGTGCCAGCAGCTTACAGGGCGGGGAGGAGACCCAGTACTTC,CASSLQGGEETQYF
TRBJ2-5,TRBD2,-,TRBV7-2,TGTGCCAGCAGCTACGGACTAGTGGAGACCCAGTACTTC,CASSYGLVETQYF
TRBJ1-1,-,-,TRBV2,TGTGCCAGCAGCCTGGGGACACCTTTTGAAGCTTTCTTT,CASSLGTPFEAFF
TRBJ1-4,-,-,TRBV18,TGTGCCAGCTCACTTCTTGGGACGGGTAGTGAAAAACTGTTTTTT,CASSLLGTGSEKLFF
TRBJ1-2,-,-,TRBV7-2,TGTGCCAGCAGCTCGAGGGTAGGAGGTTGGGGTGGCTACACCTTC,CASSSRVGGWGGYTF
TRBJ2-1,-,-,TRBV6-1,TGTGCCAGCAGCCCGATGTCTAGCTCCCTAGAGCAGTTCTTC,CASSPMSSSLEQFF
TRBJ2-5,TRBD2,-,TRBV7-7,TGTGCTAGCAGCTTAGCGGGCCTCCAAGAGACCCAGTACTTC,CASSLAGLQETQYF
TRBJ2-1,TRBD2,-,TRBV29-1,TGCAGCGTTGAAAGGCTAGCGGGAGGTTCGCCGGGCGAGCAGTTCTTC,CSVERLAGGSPGEQFF
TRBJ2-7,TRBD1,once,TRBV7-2,TGTGCCAGCAGCTCGGGACAGGCTATCTACGAGCAGTACTTC,CASSSGQAIYEQYF
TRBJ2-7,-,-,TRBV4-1,TGCGCCAGCAGCCAAAGTGTGGCAGCCTACGAGCAGTACTTC,CASSQSVAAYEQYF
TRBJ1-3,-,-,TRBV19,TGTGCCAGTAGTCCTACACGACTAGGGGCCGGAAACACCATATATTTT,CASSPTRLGAGNTIYF
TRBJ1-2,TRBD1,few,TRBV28,TGTGCCAGCGGCGCCCCCCGACAGGGGAACTATGGCTACACCTTC,CASGAPRQGNYGYTF
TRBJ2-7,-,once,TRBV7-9,TGTGCCAGCAGACTAGACAGTGGGGGAAGCTCCTACGAGCAGTACTTC,CASRLDSGGSSYEQYF
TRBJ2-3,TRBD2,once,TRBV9,TGTGCCAGCAGCGGAGGACCGTTGGGGACTAGCGGGAGGAATACGCAGTATTTT,CASSGGPLGTSGRNTQYF
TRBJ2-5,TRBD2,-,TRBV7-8,TGTGCCAGCAGTCACTTAGCGGGAGGCTACCAAGAGACCCAGTACTTC,CASSHLAGGYQETQYF
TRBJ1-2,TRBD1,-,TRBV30,TGTGCCTGGAGTGTGAGACAGGGGGCTGAGGGCTACACCTTC,CAWSVRQGAEGYTF
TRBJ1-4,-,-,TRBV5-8,TGTGCCAGCAGCCTAACAGGCGATAATGAAAAACTGTTTTTT,CASSLTGDNEKLFF
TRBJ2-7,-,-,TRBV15,TGTGCCACCAGCAGTGATACGGGGCTCGCCATCGGGGAGCAGTACTTC,CATSSDTGLAIGEQYF
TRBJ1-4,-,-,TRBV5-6,TGTGCCAGCAGCTTCAGGGATGATGAAAAACTGTTTTTT,CASSFRDDEKLFF
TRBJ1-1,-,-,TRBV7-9,TGTGTCAGCAGTCCACCAGGCGGTGGCACCCTGAACACTGAAGCTTTCTTT,CVSSPPGGGTLNTEAFF
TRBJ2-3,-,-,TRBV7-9,TGTGCCAGCAGAGGGGACGCAGATACGCAGTATTTT,CASRGDADTQYF
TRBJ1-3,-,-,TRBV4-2,TGTGCCAGCAGCCAAGAGAGGCTTTCCGATAAGACCATATATTTT,CASSQERLSDKTIYF
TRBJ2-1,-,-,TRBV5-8,TGTGCCAGCAGCCACACGTTCTTC,CASSHTFF
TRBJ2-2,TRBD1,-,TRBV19,TGTGCCAGCGCCGGGACAGGGAACACCGGGGAGCTGTTTTTT,CASAGTGNTGELFF
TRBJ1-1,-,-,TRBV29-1,TGCAGCGTTGGGGCATGGGGGCGCGGGGGTACTGAAGCTTTCTTT,CSVGAWGRGGTEAFF
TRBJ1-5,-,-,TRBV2,TGTGCCAGCAGTGAACAAGGTTCCAATCAGCCCCAGCATTTT,CASSEQGSNQPQHF
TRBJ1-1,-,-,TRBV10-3,TGTGCCATCAGTGTAGAGGAAAGGACTGAAGCTTTCTTT,CAISVEERTEAFF
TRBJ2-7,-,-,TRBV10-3,TGTGCCATCAGTGAGGGTAGCGGTCCCTACGAGCAGTACTTC,CAISEGSGPYEQYF
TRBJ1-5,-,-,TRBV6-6,TGTGCCAGCAGTGTACTCGCCGATAGCAATCAGCCCCAGCATTTT,CASSVLADSNQPQHF
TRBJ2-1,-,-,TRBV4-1,TGCGCCAGCAGCCAAGAACTAGTCTCCTACAATGAGCAGTTCTTC,CASSQELVSYNEQFF
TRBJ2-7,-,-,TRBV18,TGTGCCAGCTCACCACGGTTCTACGAGCAGTACTTC,CASSPRFYEQYF
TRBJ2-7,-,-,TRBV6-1,TGTGCCAGCTTGGTATCCTACGAGCAGTACTTC,CASLVSYEQYF
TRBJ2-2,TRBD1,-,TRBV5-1,TGCGCCAGCAGCAGATCCGGGACAGGGGGCACCGGGGAGCTGTTTTTT,CASSRSGTGGTGELFF
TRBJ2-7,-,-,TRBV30,TGTGCCTGGGATCTAGCGACTACCTACGAGCAGTACTTC,CAWDLATTYEQYF
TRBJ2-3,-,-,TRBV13,TGTGCCAGCAGCGGATCCGGGAGCACAGATACGCAGTATTTT,CASSGSGSTDTQYF
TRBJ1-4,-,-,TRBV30,TGTGCCTGGAGTGTGAATCCAATGCGGGTCGAAAAACTGTTTTTT,CAWSVNPMRVEKLFF
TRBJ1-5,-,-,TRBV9,TGTGCCAGCAGCCGGACAGTTAGCAATCAGCCCCAGCATTTT,CASSRTVSNQPQHF
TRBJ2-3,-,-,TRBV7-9,TGTGCCACCCGGGACCTAAACACAGATACGCAGTATTTT,CATRDLNTDTQYF
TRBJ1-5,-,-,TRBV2,TGTGCCAGCAGGACCCGAAGGAGGGACCCAGACCAGCCCCAGCATTTT,CASRTRRRDPDQPQHF
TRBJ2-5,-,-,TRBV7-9,TGTGCCAGCAGCTCCCCAGGGGAAGAGACCCAGTACTTC,CASSSPGEETQYF
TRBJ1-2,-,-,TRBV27,TGTGCCAGCAGTTTCGGGCAGGGTGGGTTTGGCTACACCTTC,CASSFGQGGFGYTF
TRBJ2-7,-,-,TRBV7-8,TGTGCCAGCAGCCTGGGAAATCCCTACGAGCAGTACTTC,CASSLGNPYEQYF
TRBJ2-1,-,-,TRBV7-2,TGTGCCAGCAGCTTGGAGGGGTGGTATGAGCAGTTCTTC,CASSLEGWYEQFF
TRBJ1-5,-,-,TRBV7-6,TGTGCCAGCAGCTTAGCGCCCCCGACAGGTCATAGCAATCAGCCCCAGCATTTT,CASSLAPPTGHSNQPQHF